The entry below gives a single T cell receptor beta chain sequence along with its context. Its target is unknown. Likely unrecorded immune exposures existed in these nominally healthy donors. This sample is drawn from a study of cytomegalovirus exposure and HLA in healthy donors. Findings and limits, study-wide: The study listed some 160 cytomegalovirus-associated TCR beta chains. As a later analysis showed, a missense DCLRE1C variant was linked to trimming of TCR beta V- and J-genes. TRBV6-2, TRBV6-3 and some other V segments were excluded as indistinguishable.

In the PCR, 60 Vbeta and 13 Jbeta primers were used. Using immunoSEQ multiplex PCR, the repertoire was profiled, and TCRdb retains in-frame clones only, with some absent. The sample has around 180,000 clones, around 80% seen once. Germline V lookup: CDR1 MNHEY, CDR2 SMNVEV (reference sequence). The CDR3 length is 17 residues. V was clipped by 2 bases and J by 3 bases; unmatched bases: 9. The sequencing input was PBMCs. The chain carries TRBV27 and TRBJ2-2, with 7 bases aligning to TRBD1. The clonotype originates from a young man in good health and CMV-seronegative. The CDR3 loop is CASSLLNPGGDTGELFF. CDR3 bases: TGTGCCAGCAGTTTACTGAATCCAGGGGGTGACACCGGGGAGCTGTTTTTT.